This T cell receptor (beta chain) was identified during a study of control samples from healthy donors and cancer patients. From germline, CDR1 is SGHAT and CDR2 FQNNGV. The V gene lost 3 bases and the J gene lost 4 bases, with 18 bases spanning the gap. The CDR3 is 17 amino acids. Generated by immunoSEQ multiplex PCR, the TCRdb table keeps only in-frame clones and is missing some. The sample contains approximately 120,000 clones, 90% of which appear only once. V gene TRBV11-2 combines with J gene TRBJ2-2; D possibly corresponds to TRBD2 (6 bases). The sequencing sample was made of blood. The clonotype originates from a human donor in good health. The donor label of this sample is uncertain. The CDR3 spells CASSLIGRSGLTGELFF. The DNA for the CDR3 is TGTGCCAGCAGCTTGATAGGGCGTAGCGGACTCACCGGGGAGCTGTTTTTT.